Sequencing of this T cell receptor (beta chain) was carried out in a study of T cell repertoires in cytomegalovirus infection. Looking at the study overall: It can be stated that public TCR beta signatures indicated CMV infection as well as a matching HLA type.

V shed 3 bases and J shed 3 bases, with 20 bases lying between them. CDR1 is LNHDA and CDR2 is SQIVND in the germline V gene (reference sequence). The CDR3 totals 17 residues. TCRdb processed the reads anew with MiXCR; each CDR3 protein has one entry. This sample has 150,000 to 200,000 distinct CDR3 sequences, with roughly 30% found just once. The sequence was obtained from a human donor in good health (CMV status not recorded). Some clones in this sample may be carry-over from other donors' samples. Sequenced sample: PBMCs. The chain carries TRBV19 and TRBJ1-2; D remains unclear. The CDR3 sequence is CASSIIMTERYYYGYTF. The CDR3 DNA sequence: TGTGCCAGTAGTATCATCATGACGGAACGCTACTACTATGGCTACACCTTC.